These T cell receptor beta chains were read from a single sample in a study of T cell responses to AZD1222 COVID-19 vaccine. Method: immunoSEQ multiplex PCR; TCRdb's copy keeps in-frame clones and lacks some. The sample carries about 140,000 clones, about 92% recorded once. This sample comprised peripheral blood, obtained on day 0 of AZD1222 vaccination. The receptors were gathered from an adult in good health. The conserved cysteine and the conserved F or W are not part of the CDR3 here.

>TRBV2
ASSLDNYGYT
>TRBV18
ASSQLWGNTEAF
>TRBV6-6
ASRRPTGDTNYGYT
>TRBV6-5
ASSLTSGGGYNEQF
>TRBV3-1/TRBV3-2
ASSLRRGSGTDTQY
>TRBV9
ASSGPGTGNSNYEQY
>TRBV19
ASSVYNEQF
>TRBV7-2
ASSYQGQNYEQY
>TRBV2
ASRKQGEYTEAF
>TRBV12-3/TRBV12-4
ASSSSRNTEAF
>TRBV7-2
ASSLGRQPNEQF
>TRBV2
ASSESLAEPYPYNEQF
>TRBV2
ASSEGRQGFNQPQH
>TRBV5-5
ASSASGRAGELF
>TRBV6-5
ASSSWDTQNTEAF